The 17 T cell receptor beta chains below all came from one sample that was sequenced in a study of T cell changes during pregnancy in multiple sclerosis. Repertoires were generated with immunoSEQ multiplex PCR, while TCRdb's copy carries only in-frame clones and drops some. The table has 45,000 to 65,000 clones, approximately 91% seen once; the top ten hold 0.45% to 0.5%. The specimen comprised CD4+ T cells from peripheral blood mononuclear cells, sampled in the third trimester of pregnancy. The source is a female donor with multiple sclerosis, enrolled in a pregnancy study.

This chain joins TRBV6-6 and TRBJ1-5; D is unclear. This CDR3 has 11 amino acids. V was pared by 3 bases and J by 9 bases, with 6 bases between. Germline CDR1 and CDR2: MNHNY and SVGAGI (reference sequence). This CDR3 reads CASSYPGPQHF. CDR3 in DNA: TGTGCCAGCAGTTATCCGGGGCCCCAGCATTTT.

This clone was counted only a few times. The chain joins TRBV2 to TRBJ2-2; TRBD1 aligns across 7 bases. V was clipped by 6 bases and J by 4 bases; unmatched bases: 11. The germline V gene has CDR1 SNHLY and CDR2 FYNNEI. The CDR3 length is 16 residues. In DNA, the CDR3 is TGTGCCAGCAGGGTACAGGGGCGTCTGGGCACCGGGGAGCTGTTTTTT. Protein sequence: CASRVQGRLGTGELFF.

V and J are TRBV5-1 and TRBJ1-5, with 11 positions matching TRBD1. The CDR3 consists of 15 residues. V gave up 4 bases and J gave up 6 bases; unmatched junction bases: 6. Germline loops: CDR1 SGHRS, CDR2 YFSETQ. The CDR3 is CASSPGQGAAQPQHF. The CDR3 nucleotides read TGCGCCAGCAGCCCAGGACAGGGGGCAGCTCAGCCCCAGCATTTT.

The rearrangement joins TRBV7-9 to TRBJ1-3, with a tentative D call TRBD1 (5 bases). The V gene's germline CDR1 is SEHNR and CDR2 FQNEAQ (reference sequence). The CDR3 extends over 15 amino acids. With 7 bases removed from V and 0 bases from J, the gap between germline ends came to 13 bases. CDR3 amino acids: CASIEGQLSGNTIYF. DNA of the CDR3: TGTGCCAGCATCGAAGGACAACTCTCTGGAAACACCATATATTTT.

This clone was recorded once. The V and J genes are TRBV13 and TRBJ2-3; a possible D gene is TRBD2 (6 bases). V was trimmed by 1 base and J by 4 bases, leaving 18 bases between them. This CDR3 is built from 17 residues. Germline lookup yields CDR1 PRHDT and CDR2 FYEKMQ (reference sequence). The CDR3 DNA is TGTGCCAGCAGCTTAGTTCGACTAGTTAGTCCCGCAGATACGCAGTATTTT. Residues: CASSLVRLVSPADTQYF.

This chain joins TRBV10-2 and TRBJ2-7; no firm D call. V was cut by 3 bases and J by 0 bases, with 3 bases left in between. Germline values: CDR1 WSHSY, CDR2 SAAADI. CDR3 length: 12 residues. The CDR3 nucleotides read TGCGCCAGCAGTGACAGCTCCTACGAGCAGTACTTC. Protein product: CASSDSSYEQYF.

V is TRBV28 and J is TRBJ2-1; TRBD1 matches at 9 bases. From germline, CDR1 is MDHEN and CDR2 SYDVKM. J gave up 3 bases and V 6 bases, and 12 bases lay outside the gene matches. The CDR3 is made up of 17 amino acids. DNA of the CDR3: TGTGCCAGCAGCGTACCCCCATGGACAGGGGACTACAATGAGCAGTTCTTC. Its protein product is CASSVPPWTGDYNEQFF. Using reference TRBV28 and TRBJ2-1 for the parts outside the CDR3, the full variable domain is DVKVTQSSRYLVKRTGEKVFLECVQDMDHENMFWYRQDPGLGLRLIYFSYDVKMKEKGDIPEGYSVSREKKERFSLILESASTNQTSMYLCASSVPPWTGDYNEQFFGPGTRLTVL.

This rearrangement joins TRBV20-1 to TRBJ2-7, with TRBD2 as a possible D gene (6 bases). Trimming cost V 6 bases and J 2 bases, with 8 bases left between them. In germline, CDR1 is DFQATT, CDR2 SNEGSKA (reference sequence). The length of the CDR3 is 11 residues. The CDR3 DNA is TGCAGTGCGTCGGGAGCCTACGAGCAGTACTTC. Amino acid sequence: CSASGAYEQYF.

CDR3 amino acids: CASSLSADTSYEQYF. CDR3 coding DNA: TGCGCCAGCAGCTTGTCGGCAGACACCTCCTACGAGCAGTACTTC. The chain carries TRBV5-1 and TRBJ2-7; D gene uncertain. CDR3 size: 15 residues. Deletions cut 1 base from V and 0 bases from J, with 11 bases between. Germline V gene sequence: CDR1 SGHRS, CDR2 YFSETQ. The full variable domain, completed using reference TRBV5-1 and TRBJ2-7, is KAGVTQTPRYLIKTRGQQVTLSCSPISGHRSVSWYQQTPGQGLQFLFEYFSETQRNKGNFPGRFSGRQFSNSRSEMNVSTLELGDSALYLCASSLSADTSYEQYFGPGTRLTVT.

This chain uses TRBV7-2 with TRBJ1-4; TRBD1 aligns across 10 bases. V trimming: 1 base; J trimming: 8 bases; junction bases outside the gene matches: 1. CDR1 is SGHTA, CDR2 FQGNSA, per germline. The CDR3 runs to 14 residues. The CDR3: CASSLGGQGEKLFF. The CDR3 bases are TGTGCCAGCAGCTTAGGGGGACAGGGGGAAAAACTGTTTTTT.

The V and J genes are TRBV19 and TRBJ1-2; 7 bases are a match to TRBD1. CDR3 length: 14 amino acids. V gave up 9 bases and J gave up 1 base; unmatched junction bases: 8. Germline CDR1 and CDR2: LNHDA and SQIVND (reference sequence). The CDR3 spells CASHPGTVNYGYTF. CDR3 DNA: TGTGCCAGCCACCCCGGGACAGTTAACTATGGCTACACCTTC. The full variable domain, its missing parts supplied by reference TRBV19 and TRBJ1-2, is DGGITQSPKYLFRKEGQNVTLSCEQNLNHDAMYWYRQDPGQGLRLIYYSQIVNDFQKGDIAEGYSVSREKKESFPLTVTSAQKNPTAFYLCASHPGTVNYGYTFGSGTRLTVV.

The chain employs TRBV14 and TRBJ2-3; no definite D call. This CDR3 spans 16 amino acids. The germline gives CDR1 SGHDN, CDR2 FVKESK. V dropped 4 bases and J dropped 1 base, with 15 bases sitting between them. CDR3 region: CASSLRRHVGTDTQYF. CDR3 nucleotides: TGTGCCAGCAGCCTTCGAAGACATGTAGGCACAGATACGCAGTATTTT.

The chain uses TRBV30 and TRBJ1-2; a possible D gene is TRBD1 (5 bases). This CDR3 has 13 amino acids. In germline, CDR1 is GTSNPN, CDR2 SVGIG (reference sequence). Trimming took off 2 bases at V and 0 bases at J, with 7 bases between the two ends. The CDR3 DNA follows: TGTGCCTGGAGTCCGACAGCTAACTATGGCTACACCTTC. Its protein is CAWSPTANYGYTF.

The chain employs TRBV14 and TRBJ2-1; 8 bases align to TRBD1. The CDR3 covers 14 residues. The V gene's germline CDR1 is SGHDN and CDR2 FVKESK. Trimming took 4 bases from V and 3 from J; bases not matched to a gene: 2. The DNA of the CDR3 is TGTGCCAGCAGCCGCGGGACAGGCTACAATGAGCAGTTCTTC. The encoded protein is CASSRGTGYNEQFF.

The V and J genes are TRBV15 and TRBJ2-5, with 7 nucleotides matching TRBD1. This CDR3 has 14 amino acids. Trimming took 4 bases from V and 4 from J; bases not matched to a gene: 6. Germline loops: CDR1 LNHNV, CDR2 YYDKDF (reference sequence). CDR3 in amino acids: CATSIRGGSETQYF. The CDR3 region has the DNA TGTGCCACCAGCATACGAGGGGGCTCAGAGACCCAGTACTTC.

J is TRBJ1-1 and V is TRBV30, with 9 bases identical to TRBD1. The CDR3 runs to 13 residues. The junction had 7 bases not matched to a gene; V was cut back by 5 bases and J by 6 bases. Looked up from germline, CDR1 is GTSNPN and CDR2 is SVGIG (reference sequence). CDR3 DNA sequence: TGTGCCTGGGAGGACAGGGGATTGTCTGAAGCTTTCTTT. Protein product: CAWEDRGLSEAFF. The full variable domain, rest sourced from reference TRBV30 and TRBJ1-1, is SQTIHQWPATLVQPVGSPLSLECTVEGTSNPNLYWYRQAAGRGLQLLFYSVGIGQISSEVPQNLSASRPQDRQFILSSKKLLLSDSGFYLCAWEDRGLSEAFFGQGTRLTVV.

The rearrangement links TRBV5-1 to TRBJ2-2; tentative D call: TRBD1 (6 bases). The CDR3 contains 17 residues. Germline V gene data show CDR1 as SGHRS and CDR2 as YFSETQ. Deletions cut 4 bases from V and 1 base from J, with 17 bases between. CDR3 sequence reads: CASSGGAGVVNTGELFF. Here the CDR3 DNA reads TGCGCCAGCAGCGGGGGTGCAGGGGTTGTGAACACCGGGGAGCTGTTTTTT.